Following are 13 T cell receptor beta chains from one sample sequenced in a study of T cell responses to AZD1222 COVID-19 vaccine. Assay: immunoSEQ multiplex PCR; the TCRdb copy retains only in-frame clones and omits some. Here the sample spans some 150,000 clones, approximately 89% being singletons. Sample: peripheral blood, taken on day 0 of AZD1222 vaccination. Receptor source: an adult in good health.

CDR3 nucleotides: TGTGCCAGCTCACATAACAGGGGGCGAAGCGACACTGAAGCTTTCTTT. This translates into CASSHNRGRSDTEAFF. The rearrangement joins TRBV18 to TRBJ1-1, with 9 bases lining up with TRBD1. The CDR3 covers 16 residues. Trimming at V came to 4 bases and at J to 3 bases, leaving 9 bases not matched to a gene. Per the germline V gene, CDR1 is KGHSH and CDR2 is LQKENI. Variable domain in full (rest from reference TRBV18 and TRBJ1-1): NAGVMQNPRHLVRRRGQEARLRCSPMKGHSHVYWYRQLPEEGLKFMVYLQKENIIDESGMPKERFSAEFPKEGPSILRIQQVVRGDSAAYFCASSHNRGRSDTEAFFGQGTRLTVV.

The CDR3 reads CASSPGLPVNEQYF. The CDR3 nucleotides are TGTGCCAGCAGCCCGGGACTACCTGTCAACGAGCAGTACTTC. The chain employs TRBV7-3 and TRBJ2-7; 7 bases are shared with TRBD2. The CDR3 covers 14 residues. CDR1 and CDR2 (germline): SGHTA, FQGTGA. The junction had 9 bases not matched to a gene; V was cut back by 5 bases and J by 5 bases.

The V and J genes are TRBV27 and TRBJ1-6, with 9 bases aligning to TRBD1. This CDR3 has 14 amino acids. Germline CDR1 and CDR2: MNHEY and SMNVEV (reference sequence). Germline trimming cut 10 bases from V and 10 bases from J; bases unmatched to any gene: 11. In DNA, the CDR3 is TGTGCCACCAGAAGGACCGGGACAGGGTCACCCCTCCACTTT. Amino acid sequence: CATRRTGTGSPLHF.

The chain uses TRBV7-5 and TRBJ2-3. TRBV7-5 corresponds to a pseudogene. This CDR3 is 9 amino acids long. CDR3 in DNA: TGTGCCTCCACAGATACGCAGTATTTT. Protein sequence: CASTDTQYF.

The rearrangement joins TRBV6-2 or TRBV6-3 to TRBJ1-1, with TRBD1 matching over 10 bases. The germline V gene has CDR1 MNHEY and CDR2 SVGEGT. V lost 4 bases to trimming and J lost 6 bases; unmatched junction nucleotides: 20. There are 19 residues in the CDR3. The CDR3 is CASSSRDRGKHSLKAEAFF. CDR3 in DNA: TGTGCCAGCAGTTCCAGGGACAGGGGAAAACATTCCCTCAAGGCTGAAGCTTTCTTT.

The chain carries TRBV7-8 and TRBJ1-4, with 9 bases fitting TRBD1. V lost 5 bases to trimming and J lost 8 bases; unmatched junction nucleotides: 6. Per the germline V gene, CDR1 is SGHVS and CDR2 is FQNEAQ. The CDR3 loop spans 14 amino acids. The CDR3 coding sequence is TGTGCCAGCAGCCCGACAGGGGGGGAGGAAAAACTGTTTTTT. This encodes CASSPTGGEEKLFF.

This chain links TRBV6-2 or TRBV6-3 with TRBJ1-5; D remains ambiguous. Germline V gives CDR1 MNHEY, CDR2 SVGEGT. CDR3 length equals 14 residues. The ends were cut back, 1 base at V and 10 bases at J, with 14 bases in the middle. The CDR3 protein is CASSYFSDSLPQHF. In DNA, the CDR3 is TGTGCCAGCAGTTACTTTTCCGATTCCTTACCCCAGCATTTT.

This chain joins TRBV11-1 and TRBJ1-1; D perhaps matches TRBD1 (5 bases). Germline loops: CDR1 SGHAT, CDR2 FQDESV (reference sequence). V was shortened by 5 bases and J by 5 bases, with 15 bases between the two germline ends. The CDR3 extends over 14 amino acids. The CDR3 region is CASSPRRARTEAFF. The CDR3 DNA follows: TGTGCCAGCAGCCCCCGCAGGGCTAGGACTGAAGCTTTCTTT.

This rearrangement joins TRBV27 to TRBJ2-2; D not certain. The CDR3 consists of 17 residues. V was cut by 6 bases and J by 2 bases, with 19 bases left in between. Per germline, CDR1 MNHEY and CDR2 SMNVEV (reference sequence). The CDR3 protein is CASSRSVSAVNTGELFF. The CDR3 bases are TGTGCCAGCAGCCGCTCTGTGTCGGCAGTTAACACCGGGGAGCTGTTTTTT.

This chain connects TRBV6-2 or TRBV6-3 to TRBJ2-7; 14 positions match TRBD2. Germline lookup yields CDR1 MNHEY and CDR2 SVGEGT. V gave up 6 bases and J gave up 4 bases; unmatched junction bases: 8. This CDR3 has 16 residues. The CDR3 region is CASSQGTSGSGYEQYF. CDR3 DNA: TGTGCCAGCAGCCAAGGGACTAGCGGGAGTGGGTACGAGCAGTACTTC.

As for this clone: A much bigger clone sits one base away, suggesting this may be a read error. V gene TRBV3-1 (or the pseudogene TRBV3-2) combines with J gene TRBJ1-1; D unclear. V was shortened by 5 bases and J by 1 base, with 5 bases between the two germline ends. There are 12 residues in the CDR3. The V gene's germline CDR1 is LGHDT and CDR2 YNNKEL (reference sequence). The CDR3 DNA reads TGTGCCAGCAGCTGGGGGAACACTGAAGCTTTCTTT. Its protein is CASSWGNTEAFF.

The rearrangement links TRBV5-6 to TRBJ2-2; D not resolved. With 2 bases removed from V and 4 bases from J, the gap between germline ends came to 18 bases. This CDR3 comprises 17 residues. Germline V gives CDR1 SGHDT, CDR2 YYEEEE. This CDR3 is CASSFLRVLPTTGELFF. CDR3 nucleotide sequence: TGTGCCAGCAGCTTTCTCAGAGTCCTCCCCACCACCGGGGAGCTGTTTTTT.

In this sample, this clone turned up once. The chain couples TRBV7-2 to TRBJ2-1; a possible D gene is TRBD2 (5 bases). V was trimmed by 1 base and J by 2 bases, leaving 6 bases between them. Germline loops: CDR1 SGHTA, CDR2 FQGNSA. CDR3 length: 14 amino acids. CDR3: CASSLDGTYNEQFF. The CDR3 DNA reads as TGTGCCAGCAGCTTAGACGGGACCTACAATGAGCAGTTCTTC.